The present TCR beta chain was sequenced within a study of immune heterogeneity within non-small cell lung tumors. Bulk tumor gDNA, roughly 600 ng per sample, served as the TCR template. Widely spaced biopsies, several per primary tumor, were obtained at surgery. It was patients with untreated, newly diagnosed non-small cell lung cancer who underwent curative surgery. The donor pool consisted of newly diagnosed non-small cell lung cancer patients who were having surgery with curative intent. The study's findings and limits: Recurrence of the same dominant CDR3 beta clonotypes was seen across tumor sites within a patient, and site-unique high-frequency clones were present alongside them. Locally, T-cell clonality showed a moderate but significant correlation with tumor mutational burden measured at the same site (R about 0.3).

A note on this clonotype: Its antigen is undetermined.

Germline assignment: CDR1 SEHNR and CDR2 FQNEAQ (reference sequence). CDR3 length: 15 amino acids. Trimming pared 2 bases from V and 3 bases from J, leaving 10 bases between. Multiplex PCR amplified the TCR beta CDR3 region. Its first round ran for 10 to 11 cycles with 32 V and 13 J primers. TCRdb recomputed calls from the multiplex PCR reads with MiXCR, one row per CDR3 protein. The sample yields 20,000 to 25,000 distinct CDR3 sequences, 25% to 30% seen once. This sequence joins TRBV7-9 and TRBJ2-2; maybe TRBD1 (5 bases). The origin of this receptor is a man between 40 and 49 years old with non-small cell lung cancer. The specimen sequenced was lung tumor tissue. The CDR3 DNA reads as TGTGCCAGCAGCTTAAAGGGGCCGGACACCGGGGAGCTGTTTTTT. It codes for CASSLKGPDTGELFF.